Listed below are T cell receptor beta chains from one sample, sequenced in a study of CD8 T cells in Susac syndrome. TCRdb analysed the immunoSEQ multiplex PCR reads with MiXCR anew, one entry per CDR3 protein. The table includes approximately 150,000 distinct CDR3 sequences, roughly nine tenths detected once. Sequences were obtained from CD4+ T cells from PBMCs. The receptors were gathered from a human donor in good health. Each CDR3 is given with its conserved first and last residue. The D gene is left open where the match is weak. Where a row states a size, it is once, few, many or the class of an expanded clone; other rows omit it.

CDR3nt: TGTGCCAGCAGTTACACCAACTCAAAACTGTTTTTT; CDR3aa: CASSYTNSKLFF; j_gene: TRBJ1-4; abundance: NA; v_gene: TRBV6-5; d_gene: NA
CDR3nt: TGTGCCAGCAGCTTGTATTGGGGGGAGTCTGAAGCTTTCTTT; CDR3aa: CASSLYWGESEAFF; j_gene: TRBJ1-1; abundance: once; v_gene: TRBV5-4; d_gene: NA
CDR3nt: TGCAGCTCGGCTAGCGGGGGTGGCTATGGCTACACCTTC; CDR3aa: CSSASGGGYGYTF; j_gene: TRBJ1-2; abundance: few; v_gene: TRBV29-1; d_gene: NA
CDR3nt: TGTGCCAGCAGCTCCCCTAGAGATTTCTACGAGCAGTACTTC; CDR3aa: CASSSPRDFYEQYF; j_gene: TRBJ2-7; abundance: NA; v_gene: TRBV5-6; d_gene: NA
CDR3nt: TGTGCCAGCAGTTTAGTGGGAGCTGGGGATGGCTACACCTTC; CDR3aa: CASSLVGAGDGYTF; j_gene: TRBJ1-2; abundance: NA; v_gene: TRBV28; d_gene: NA
CDR3nt: TGCGCCAGCAGCCAAGATCGAGCAGGGAGAACCGGGGAGCTGTTTTTT; CDR3aa: CASSQDRAGRTGELFF; j_gene: TRBJ2-2; abundance: NA; v_gene: TRBV4-1; d_gene: NA
CDR3nt: TGTGCCAGCAGCCTCACCGGGACACTGTACGAGCAGTACTTC; CDR3aa: CASSLTGTLYEQYF; j_gene: TRBJ2-7; abundance: NA; v_gene: TRBV9; d_gene: NA
CDR3nt: TGTGCCTGGAGGACAGTCGGTCAGCCCCAGCATTTT; CDR3aa: CAWRTVGQPQHF; j_gene: TRBJ1-5; abundance: NA; v_gene: TRBV30; d_gene: NA
CDR3nt: TGTGCCAGTAAAGGACTCTCTGGGGCCAACGTCCTGACTTTC; CDR3aa: CASKGLSGANVLTF; j_gene: TRBJ2-6; abundance: NA; v_gene: TRBV19; d_gene: NA
CDR3nt: TGTGCCAGCAGTCCCGGGGACAGTGTTGATTTT; CDR3aa: CASSPGDSVDF; j_gene: TRBJ1-3; abundance: NA; v_gene: TRBV28; d_gene: TRBD1
CDR3nt: TGCAGTGCTAGAGCCGGGGCCGGGAAGGGCTACACCTTC; CDR3aa: CSARAGAGKGYTF; j_gene: TRBJ1-2; abundance: NA; v_gene: TRBV20-1; d_gene: NA
CDR3nt: TGTGCCAGCAGCTGGGGACAGCCTGGGGGCTACACCTTC; CDR3aa: CASSWGQPGGYTF; j_gene: TRBJ1-2; abundance: NA; v_gene: TRBV7-9; d_gene: TRBD1
CDR3nt: TGTGCCAGCAGCCTTAGGCGCGGGCAGTACTTC; CDR3aa: CASSLRRGQYF; j_gene: TRBJ2-7; abundance: once; v_gene: TRBV7-9; d_gene: NA
CDR3nt: TGCGCCAGCAGCTTTTTCGGTCAGGGCAAACTTAGCGGAGAGACCCAGTACTTC; CDR3aa: CASSFFGQGKLSGETQYF; j_gene: TRBJ2-5; abundance: NA; v_gene: TRBV5-1; d_gene: NA
CDR3nt: TGTGCCACCAGTGACCCCGGGGCTGAGACTAGCGGGATATACAATGAGCAGTTCTTC; CDR3aa: CATSDPGAETSGIYNEQFF; j_gene: TRBJ2-1; abundance: NA; v_gene: TRBV24-1; d_gene: TRBD2
CDR3nt: TGCAGTGCTCCGGGACAGCTGAACACTGAAGCTTTCTTT; CDR3aa: CSAPGQLNTEAFF; j_gene: TRBJ1-1; abundance: once; v_gene: TRBV20-1; d_gene: TRBD1
CDR3nt: TGTGCCAGCAGCCCCCTACAGGGGGTCAAGAACACTGAAGCTTTCTTT; CDR3aa: CASSPLQGVKNTEAFF; j_gene: TRBJ1-1; abundance: NA; v_gene: TRBV3-1; d_gene: TRBD1
CDR3nt: TGTGCCTGGAGTGGAGGCGGGGGTGAGCAGTTCTTC; CDR3aa: CAWSGGGGEQFF; j_gene: TRBJ2-1; abundance: NA; v_gene: TRBV30; d_gene: TRBD2
CDR3nt: TGTGCCAGCTCTCAATACAGGGTTGTGACAGATACGCAGTATTTT; CDR3aa: CASSQYRVVTDTQYF; j_gene: TRBJ2-3; abundance: NA; v_gene: TRBV18; d_gene: NA
CDR3nt: TGTGCCAGCAGTCAACTGTGGGAGACCCAGTACTTC; CDR3aa: CASSQLWETQYF; j_gene: TRBJ2-5; abundance: once; v_gene: TRBV11-2; d_gene: NA
CDR3nt: TGTGCCAGCAGCCAAGATCGACTAGCGGGAGGTGAGACCCAGTACTTC; CDR3aa: CASSQDRLAGGETQYF; j_gene: TRBJ2-5; abundance: NA; v_gene: TRBV3-1; d_gene: TRBD2
CDR3nt: TGTGCCAGCAGCCTGGCCGATCCGGCGGCAGGGAAAGAGACCCAGTACTTC; CDR3aa: CASSLADPAAGKETQYF; j_gene: TRBJ2-5; abundance: NA; v_gene: TRBV7-2; d_gene: NA
CDR3nt: TGTGCCAGCAGCCCTCTGGTCGCGGGCTCGGGCGGGGAGCTGTTTTTT; CDR3aa: CASSPLVAGSGGELFF; j_gene: TRBJ2-2; abundance: NA; v_gene: TRBV7-9; d_gene: NA